One T cell receptor (beta chain) is described in this entry. Antigen: not known. These data come from a study of beta chain features in type 1 diabetes. General study points: Shorter TCRB CDR3s, moderately but significantly so, marked every one of the four CD4+ subsets in Type 1 diabetes patients. Whether TCRB rearrangement is influenced by HLA type was left unresolved in this analysis.

Per donor, one heparinised blood draw averaged around 110 mL. Sorting based on CD45RO/CCR7/CD25/CD127/CD95/CD27 separated CD4+ naive, central memory, regulatory and stem cell-like memory cells. CDR3 size: 12 residues. The V and J ends lost 7 bases and 8 bases respectively, with 12 bases between them. CDR1 and CDR2 from the germline V gene are MNHNY and SVGAGI (reference sequence). Since all of the isolated RNA was reverse transcribed, expressed TCRB transcripts were what got sequenced. About 3.5 million reads per sample on average were obtained from naive, central memory and regulatory T cell samples. The method was immunoSEQ multiplex PCR; TCRdb's version includes in-frame clones alone and lacks a portion of them. In the table there are about 160,000 clones, around 7.9% of which are singletons.

V usage is TRBV6-6 and J usage is TRBJ1-5, with D tentatively TRBD1 (5 bases). Sequenced sample: central memory CD4+ T cells from blood. The source is a man in his late teens or twenties with type 1 diabetes. Here the CDR3 reads CASKTGGKPQHF. In DNA, the CDR3 is TGTGCCAGCAAGACGGGGGGGAAGCCCCAGCATTTT.